The 10 T cell receptor beta chains below come from one sample, sequenced in a study of CD8 T cells in ankylosing spondylitis. Each CDR3 protein is one row after TCRdb ran MiXCR on the 5' RACE reads. Of about 750,000 distinct CDR3 sequences listed, over 15% are singletons. Study conclusions and caveats: Typical of ankylosing spondylitis blood, it appeared, was a TCR beta motif of seven to nine highly homologous variants.

The antigens for these receptors are not known. Specimen: blood, either unsorted or a sorted T cell fraction (not recorded which). These TCRs come from a male donor with ankylosing spondylitis.

This clonotype was observed many times. The gene calls are TRBV12-3 or TRBV12-4 and TRBJ1-5; no reliable D call. Deletions cut 7 bases from V and 2 bases from J, with 15 bases between. The CDR3 length is 15 residues. CDR3 protein: CASTLGPIRNQPQHF. Here the CDR3 DNA reads TGTGCCAGCACCCTCGGCCCCATACGCAATCAGCCCCAGCATTTT.

The genes are TRBV5-8 and TRBJ1-2, with D possibly being TRBD1 (5 bases). The germline gives CDR1 SGHTS, CDR2 YDEGEE. The CDR3 totals 16 residues. Trimming removed 1 base at V and 7 bases at J, with 20 bases between. Here the CDR3 reads CASSLPGVGPQGGYTF. Here the CDR3 DNA reads TGTGCCAGCAGCTTGCCGGGGGTCGGCCCCCAGGGTGGCTACACCTTC.

In this sample, this clonotype turned up a few times. The V call is TRBV28, the J call TRBJ2-1; TRBD2 matches at 9 bases. V was pared by 8 bases and J by 12 bases, with 8 bases of the junction left unmatched. The V gene's germline CDR1 is MDHEN and CDR2 SYDVKM. The CDR3 consists of 12 residues. CDR3 residues: CASGLAGLSQFF. For the CDR3, the DNA is TGTGCCAGCGGCCTAGCGGGACTCTCGCAGTTCTTC.

The chain carries TRBV7-2 and TRBJ2-5, with D possibly called TRBD1 or TRBD2 (6 bases each). Germline V CDR1 and CDR2: SGHTA, FQGNSA. Trimming took 8 bases from V and 5 from J, leaving 24 bases between them. The CDR3 contains 16 residues. DNA for the CDR3: TGTGCCAGCTCTGGGGGGTGGGGCACCACAGGGGAGACCCAGTACTTC. Protein product: CASSGGWGTTGETQYF.

This clonotype showed up many times. The rearrangement joins TRBV7-8 to TRBJ1-1; possible D gene TRBD1, 6 bases. Trimming pared 1 base from V and 1 base from J, leaving 10 bases between. Germline CDR1 SGHVS, CDR2 FQNEAQ. CDR3 length equals 15 residues. CDR3 sequence: CASSLGGPKNTEAFF. The CDR3 DNA follows: TGTGCCAGCAGCTTAGGGGGGCCTAAGAACACTGAAGCTTTCTTT.

A few counts support this clonotype. The DNA for the CDR3 is TGCAGCGTGCGGGGACAGGCGGCAACTAATGAAAAACTGTTTTTT. Translating it yields CSVRGQAATNEKLFF. V usage is TRBV29-1 and J usage is TRBJ1-4; TRBD1 aligns across 8 bases. The CDR3 consists of 15 residues. Losses at the gene ends were 6 bases for V and 0 bases for J; bases not matched to a gene: 6. From germline, CDR1 is SQVTM and CDR2 ANQGSEA.

This clonotype was observed a handful of times. This rearrangement joins TRBV28 to TRBJ2-1; 14 positions agree with TRBD2. With V trimmed by 4 bases and J by 1 base, 9 bases remained unmatched. Germline CDR1 reads MDHEN; CDR2 reads SYDVKM. The CDR3 totals 19 residues. The CDR3 sequence: CASSSFGTSGSVSYNEQFF. CDR3 sequence (DNA): TGTGCCAGCAGTTCATTCGGGACTAGCGGGAGTGTTTCCTACAATGAGCAGTTCTTC.

This sequence joins TRBV20-1 and TRBJ2-2; D perhaps matches TRBD1 (5 bases). The CDR3 totals 13 residues. The V gene lost 6 bases and the J gene lost 7 bases, with 15 bases spanning the gap. Germline V gives CDR1 DFQATT, CDR2 SNEGSKA (reference sequence). This CDR3 is CSAPSSRGGELFF. In DNA, the CDR3 is TGCAGTGCCCCGAGCAGTAGGGGCGGGGAGCTGTTTTTT.

The rearrangement uses TRBV2 and TRBJ1-5, with D uncertain. Per the germline V gene, CDR1 is SNHLY and CDR2 is FYNNEI. CDR3 size: 13 residues. Trimming removed 4 bases from V and 6 bases from J, with 10 bases in between. The CDR3 nucleotides read TGTGCCAGCAGTGTCGTGGGAGCTCAGCCCCAGCATTTT. Amino acid sequence: CASSVVGAQPQHF.

The V and J genes are TRBV4-1 and TRBJ1-2, with D possibly being TRBD1 (5 bases). CDR1 and CDR2 from the germline V gene are MGHRA and YSYEKL. The CDR3 loop spans 15 amino acids. V was pared by 0 bases and J by 7 bases, with 15 bases between. The CDR3 sequence: CASSQDVEGLGGYTF. DNA for the CDR3: TGCGCCAGCAGCCAAGACGTCGAGGGGCTCGGTGGCTACACCTTC.